This T cell receptor (beta chain) was obtained from a study of Ad26.COV2.S vaccination and SARS-CoV-2 variants. Overall study results and limits: Among vaccine recipients, spike-specific TCR breadth exceeded that of placebo recipients. Spike-specific responses of CD8+ and CD4+ T cells were reported to display substantial breadth after vaccination.

The data were produced by immunoSEQ multiplex PCR, yet TCRdb's version contains in-frame clones alone and is incomplete. The repertoire holds some 290,000 clones, with more than 70% as singletons. Stated treatment: 19 received Ad26.COV2.S at low or high dose, single or two shots; several received placebo; per-sample allocation not given. After the first vaccine or placebo injection, samples were drawn on day 63. An adult donor aged 18-55 years was enrolled in Boston. J was trimmed by 6 bases and V by 0 bases; bases with no gene match: 6. Germline CDR1 and CDR2: SGHTA and FQGNSA. This CDR3 is built from 16 residues. This clone is a singleton in its sample. The target antigen is unknown.

V gene TRBV7-2 combines with J gene TRBJ1-1; the match to TRBD1 covers 11 bases. The specimen was peripheral blood, collected in a trial of Ad26.COV2.S vaccine versus placebo. This sequence originates from a person between 18 and 65 years old who received the Ad26.COV2.S COVID-19 vaccine or a placebo. The CDR3 loop reads CASSLALGQGVAEAFF. In nucleotides, the CDR3 is TGTGCCAGCAGCTTAGCGCTGGGACAGGGGGTCGCTGAAGCTTTCTTT.